These 13 T cell receptor beta chains share one sample of origin, sequenced in a study of blood T cell repertoires in COVID-19. Data came from immunoSEQ multiplex PCR; TCRdb stores just in-frame clones and leaves some out. The sample gives fewer than 250,000 clones, about nine tenths of which show up once; under 5.5% is in the top ten. The sample comprised peripheral blood. These receptors came from a woman in her forties with acute or convalescent COVID-19.

This chain uses TRBV24-1 with TRBJ2-5; 11 positions match TRBD1. Per germline, CDR1 KGHDR and CDR2 SFDVKD. With V trimmed by 4 bases and J by 5 bases, 5 bases remained unmatched. The CDR3 extends over 15 amino acids. The CDR3, as DNA: TGTGCCACCAGTGAAGCGGACAGGGGGCCGGAGACCCAGTACTTC. Its protein product is CATSEADRGPETQYF.

This clone has just a few counts. The CDR3 here is CASSLLAGGSSYNEQFF. Written as DNA, the CDR3 is TGCGCCAGCAGCTTGCTAGCGGGGGGTAGCTCCTACAATGAGCAGTTCTTC. This rearrangement joins TRBV5-1 to TRBJ2-1; 11 bases line up with TRBD2. The CDR3 has 17 amino acids. Germline CDR1 and CDR2: SGHRS and YFSETQ. V was clipped by 1 base and J by 0 bases; unmatched bases: 3.

CDR3 residues: CASSLVPGEGSPLHF. The CDR3 DNA sequence: TGCGCCAGCAGCTTGGTGCCAGGTGAGGGTTCACCCCTCCACTTT. The chain employs TRBV5-1 and TRBJ1-6, with unresolved D. Germline lookup yields CDR1 SGHRS and CDR2 YFSETQ. V was trimmed by 0 bases and J by 9 bases, leaving 13 bases between them. The CDR3 is 15 amino acids. Looking up the rest from reference TRBV5-1 and TRBJ1-6 gives the full variable domain: KAGVTQTPRYLIKTRGQQVTLSCSPISGHRSVSWYQQTPGQGLQFLFEYFSETQRNKGNFPGRFSGRQFSNSRSEMNVSTLELGDSALYLCASSLVPGEGSPLHFGNGTRLTVT.

This chain joins TRBV2 and TRBJ2-1; 7 positions match TRBD1. V gave up 1 base and J gave up 12 bases; unmatched junction bases: 6. Germline CDR1 reads SNHLY; CDR2 reads FYNNEI. The CDR3 has 13 amino acids. This CDR3 reads CASSEEQGSRQFF. DNA for the CDR3: TGTGCCAGCAGTGAAGAACAGGGGAGTCGGCAGTTCTTC.

The genes are TRBV5-1 and TRBJ2-2; the D is unclear. The CDR3 is 15 residues long. Germline-derived CDR1 and CDR2 are SGHRS and YFSETQ. Trimming took off 2 bases at V and 6 bases at J, with 14 bases between the two ends. The CDR3 nucleotides read TGCGCCAGCAGCTTTTTCCCGAGGTCTCCCGGGGAGCTGTTTTTT. Protein: CASSFFPRSPGELFF.

The J gene is TRBJ1-6, the V gene TRBV21-1. TRBV21-1 is termed a pseudogene. The CDR3 loop spans 14 amino acids. The CDR3 DNA sequence: TGTGCCAGCAGCAAAGGACTGATCAATTCACCCCTCCACTTT. This translates into CASSKGLINSPLHF.

This sequence joins TRBV2 and TRBJ2-1; TRBD1 might be the D (6 bases). The V gene lost 2 bases and the J gene lost 8 bases, with 16 bases spanning the gap. The CDR3 spans 15 residues. Germline CDR1 and CDR2: SNHLY and FYNNEI. The chain's CDR3 is CASSEQGSNGDEQFF. CDR3 nucleotide sequence: TGTGCCAGCAGTGAACAGGGGTCGAATGGGGATGAGCAGTTCTTC. Supplemented by reference TRBV2 and TRBJ2-1, the full variable domain reads EPEVTQTPSHQVTQMGQEVILRCVPISNHLYFYWYRQILGQKVEFLVSFYNNEISEKSEIFDDQFSVERPDGSNFTLKIRSTKLEDSAMYFCASSEQGSNGDEQFFGPGTRLTVL.

The rearrangement links TRBV29-1 to TRBJ1-1; unclear D gene. V was shortened by 7 bases and J by 1 base, with 10 bases between the two germline ends. Germline values: CDR1 SQVTM, CDR2 ANQGSEA. This CDR3 comprises 12 residues. The DNA of the CDR3 is TGCAGCGGTGGGTCGGGGAACACTGAAGCTTTCTTT. It encodes CSGGSGNTEAFF.

The chain links TRBV4-1 to TRBJ1-4, with 12 bases that match TRBD1. V trimming: 3 bases; J trimming: 6 bases; junction bases outside the gene matches: 20. The germline gives CDR1 MGHRA, CDR2 YSYEKL. The CDR3 is made up of 21 amino acids. The CDR3 region has the DNA TGCGCCAGCAGCCATCCGGGGCTCCCCGGGACAGGGGGCGTACCCGATGAAAAACTGTTTTTT. Translating it yields CASSHPGLPGTGGVPDEKLFF.

Details on this clone: One end of the junction varies from germline; a read error may be responsible. The chain has TRBV2 and TRBJ2-3; D gene ambiguous. This CDR3 is 15 amino acids long. Per the germline V gene, CDR1 is SNHLY and CDR2 is FYNNEI. In nucleotides, the CDR3 is TGTGCCAGCAGCGAAGTGCCAAAGAGCGCAGATACGCAGTATTTT. This encodes CASSEVPKSADTQYF.

V and J are TRBV6-4 and TRBJ2-3; 10 bases are a match to TRBD1. CDR3 length: 15 residues. Trimming removed 0 bases from V and 4 bases from J; junction bases left unmatched: 1. Germline assignment: CDR1 MRHNA and CDR2 SNTAGT. The CDR3 is CASSDSGQGADTQYF. DNA of the CDR3: TGTGCCAGCAGTGACTCTGGACAGGGGGCAGATACGCAGTATTTT.

This clone was counted between two and nine times. CDR3 coding DNA: TGTGCCAGCAGCGTCGACAGGGGAGTGGATTCACCCCTCCACTTT. Translation gives CASSVDRGVDSPLHF. The gene calls are TRBV9 and TRBJ1-6; 8 positions agree with TRBD1. J gave up 8 bases and V 2 bases, and 6 bases lay outside the gene matches. This CDR3 has 15 residues. Germline V lookup: CDR1 SGDLS, CDR2 YYNGEE.

The genes are TRBV6-5 and TRBJ1-4, with 7 bases lining up with TRBD1. Trimming removed 7 bases from V and 8 bases from J; junction bases left unmatched: 10. From germline, CDR1 is MNHEY and CDR2 SVGAGI. The CDR3 loop spans 14 amino acids. The CDR3 sequence: CASKRQGGEEKLFF. The CDR3 bases are TGTGCCAGCAAAAGACAGGGTGGCGAAGAAAAACTGTTTTTT.